The rows below give T cell receptor beta chains drawn from one sample of a study of Tregs in tolerant kidney transplant recipients. TCRdb's copy holds only in-frame clones and misses some; the assay was immunoSEQ multiplex PCR. The repertoire consists of about 100,000 clones, with 93% occurring once and the leading ten covering 0.4% to 0.55%. This specimen was CD4+ T cells from blood, taken before the transplant. These receptors originate from a human donor who received a combined kidney and bone marrow transplant. CDR3s include the opening cysteine and the closing phenylalanine or tryptophan. The order of the fields is V gene, CDR3 protein.

V: TRBV7-9; CDR3: CASSFPGSGGNEQFF
V: TRBV5-4; CDR3: CASSLGQLAGAYNEQFF
V: TRBV6-1; CDR3: CASSALSSGNTIYF
V: TRBV19; CDR3: CASSSPFWPDSNEKLFF
V: TRBV29-1; CDR3: CSVEMASGITDTQYF
V: TRBV2; CDR3: CAAGLLNTEAFF
V: TRBV14; CDR3: CASSPLGGAAYNEQFF
V: TRBV4-3; CDR3: CASSHTDRRYGYTF
V: TRBV7-9; CDR3: CASSGTRDNGDTQYF
V: TRBV15; CDR3: CATRGGDRAYGYTF
V: TRBV19; CDR3: CATRLRDSVSNQPQHF
V: TRBV9; CDR3: CASTSGTGNQPQHF
V: TRBV5-1; CDR3: CASSLTRGLAGGYQETQYF
V: TRBV4-3; CDR3: CASSQGDRVNQPQHF